This passage covers 11 T cell receptor beta chains from one sample sequenced in a study of blood T cell repertoires in COVID-19. Profiled with immunoSEQ multiplex PCR; TCRdb holds only in-frame clones, not every one. Of approximately 300,000 clones listed, approximately 86% are singletons. The material sequenced was peripheral blood. The receptors stem from a man younger than 35 with active or convalescent COVID-19.

The chain couples TRBV5-1 to TRBJ2-1; 9 nucleotides line up with TRBD2. Germline CDR1 is SGHRS and CDR2 is YFSETQ. This CDR3 comprises 18 residues. Trimming cost V 2 bases and J 0 bases; bases outside gene matches: 9. The CDR3 spells CASSLLASGISSYNEQFF. Written as DNA, the CDR3 is TGCGCCAGCAGCTTATTGGCTAGCGGGATTAGCTCCTACAATGAGCAGTTCTTC.

CDR3 DNA: TGCAGCGTTTTCGCGGGGGGTCGACCGGGCACAGATACGCAGTATTTT. Protein product: CSVFAGGRPGTDTQYF. The genes are TRBV29-1 and TRBJ2-3; TRBD2 matches 8 bases. Trimming cost V 5 bases and J 1 base; bases outside gene matches: 11. This CDR3 has 16 residues. Germline V lookup: CDR1 SQVTM, CDR2 ANQGSEA.

This chain joins TRBV19 and TRBJ1-2; a possible D gene is TRBD1 (5 bases). Deletions cut 0 bases from V and 0 bases from J, with 14 bases between. CDR1 and CDR2 (germline): LNHDA, SQIVND (reference sequence). The CDR3 runs to 17 residues. The DNA of the CDR3 is TGTGCCAGTAGTATAGACCGACAGCAAATAGCTAACTATGGCTACACCTTC. This gives the protein CASSIDRQQIANYGYTF.

This clone was picked up one time. The chain joins TRBV20-1 to TRBJ1-2; D gene ambiguous. Trimming removed 3 bases at V and 4 bases at J, with 9 bases between. Germline CDR1 DFQATT, CDR2 SNEGSKA (reference sequence). CDR3 length: 12 amino acids. This chain's CDR3 is CSASRSGYGYTF. DNA for the CDR3: TGCAGTGCTAGTCGGAGTGGCTATGGCTACACCTTC.

The rearrangement links TRBV19 to TRBJ2-1; possibly TRBD2 for D (6 bases). Germline V CDR1 and CDR2: LNHDA, SQIVND (reference sequence). V was pared by 4 bases and J by 7 bases, with 17 bases between. The CDR3 is 15 residues long. The CDR3 is CASSTRGIVGNEQFF. CDR3 DNA sequence: TGTGCCAGTAGTACTCGGGGGATAGTGGGTAATGAGCAGTTCTTC.

A remark on this clone: Other DNA sequences from this sample encode an identical CDR3 as well. The chain recombines TRBV18 with TRBJ1-5, with a weak D call TRBD1 (6 bases). The CDR3 is 13 amino acids. The V gene's germline CDR1 is KGHSH and CDR2 LQKENI. Trimming shortened V by 3 bases and J by 5 bases, and 8 bases separated the two germline ends. CDR3 sequence reads: CASSPDRDQPQHF. Here the CDR3 DNA reads TGTGCCAGCTCACCGGACAGAGATCAGCCCCAGCATTTT.

This chain connects TRBV14 to TRBJ2-1; 12 nucleotides align to TRBD2. The V and J ends lost 1 base and 7 bases, in that order; junction bases with no gene match: 5. The CDR3 length is 16 residues. CDR1 and CDR2 (germline): SGHDN, FVKESK. The CDR3 here is CASSQGGLAGRNEQFF. In DNA form, the CDR3 reads TGTGCCAGCAGCCAAGGTGGACTAGCGGGAAGGAATGAGCAGTTCTTC.

CDR3 sequence: CASSWALRGSNNEQFF. The DNA of the CDR3 is TGTGCCAGTAGTTGGGCCCTCCGGGGTTCCAACAATGAGCAGTTCTTC. The chain joins TRBV19 to TRBJ2-1, with a tentative D call TRBD2 (5 bases). The CDR3 contains 16 residues. Germline-derived CDR1 and CDR2 are LNHDA and SQIVND (reference sequence). V was pared by 5 bases and J by 5 bases, with 19 bases between.

The rearrangement uses TRBV7-9 and TRBJ1-2; D is perhaps TRBD1 (5 bases). This CDR3 spans 14 amino acids. Germline V gives CDR1 SEHNR, CDR2 FQNEAQ (reference sequence). Between the trimmed V and J ends, which lost 1 base and 2 bases, there was a span of 8 bases. The CDR3 sequence: CASSLEQANYGYTF. The CDR3 nucleotides read TGTGCCAGCAGCTTAGAACAGGCGAACTATGGCTACACCTTC.

This chain joins TRBV5-4 and TRBJ1-1, with TRBD1 identical over 9 bases. Germline assignment: CDR1 SGHNT and CDR2 YYREEE (reference sequence). The CDR3 spans 13 residues. V gave up 3 bases and J gave up 11 bases; unmatched junction bases: 8. CDR3 sequence reads: CASSYPRTGEAFF. The CDR3 bases are TGTGCCAGCAGCTACCCCCGGACAGGGGAGGCTTTCTTT.

V usage is TRBV28 and J usage is TRBJ2-7; tentatively, D is TRBD2 (8 bases). The CDR3 sequence is 14 residues long. CDR1 is MDHEN and CDR2 is SYDVKM in the germline V gene. Trimming stripped 8 bases from V and 6 bases from J, with 20 bases between. The CDR3 DNA reads as TGTGCCAGCCGGATTAGCGGGGCAGGGGGCGAGCAGTACTTC. It yields the protein CASRISGAGGEQYF.